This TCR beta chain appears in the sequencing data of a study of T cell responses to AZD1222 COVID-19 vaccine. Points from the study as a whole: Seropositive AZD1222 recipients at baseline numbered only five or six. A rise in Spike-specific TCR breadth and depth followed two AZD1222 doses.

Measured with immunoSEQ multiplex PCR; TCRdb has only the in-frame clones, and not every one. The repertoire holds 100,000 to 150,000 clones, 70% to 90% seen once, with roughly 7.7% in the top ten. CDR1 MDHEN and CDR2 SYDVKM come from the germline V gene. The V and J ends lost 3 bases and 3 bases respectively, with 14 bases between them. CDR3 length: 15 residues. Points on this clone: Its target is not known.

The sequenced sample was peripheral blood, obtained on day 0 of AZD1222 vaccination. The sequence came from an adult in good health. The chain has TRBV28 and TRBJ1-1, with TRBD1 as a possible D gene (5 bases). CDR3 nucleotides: TGTGCCAGCAGTTTCCCCCTCAAAGGGGACACTGAAGCTTTCTTT. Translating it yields CASSFPLKGDTEAFF.